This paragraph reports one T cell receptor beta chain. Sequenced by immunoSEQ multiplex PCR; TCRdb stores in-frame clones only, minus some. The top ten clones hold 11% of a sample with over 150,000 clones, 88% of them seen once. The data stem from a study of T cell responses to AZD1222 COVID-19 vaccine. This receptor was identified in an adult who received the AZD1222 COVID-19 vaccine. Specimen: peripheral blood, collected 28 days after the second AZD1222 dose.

CDR3 bases: TGCGCCAGCAGCTCAGGACAGGGGGCAGATACGCAGTATTTT. It specifies CASSSGQGADTQYF. The gene calls are TRBV5-1 and TRBJ2-3, with 10 bases that match TRBD1. CDR1 and CDR2 (germline): SGHRS, YFSETQ. Trimming cost V 3 bases and J 4 bases; bases outside gene matches: 2. There are 14 residues in the CDR3. The full variable domain, completed using reference TRBV5-1 and TRBJ2-3, is KAGVTQTPRYLIKTRGQQVTLSCSPISGHRSVSWYQQTPGQGLQFLFEYFSETQRNKGNFPGRFSGRQFSNSRSEMNVSTLELGDSALYLCASSSGQGADTQYFGPGTRLTVL.